The rows below give T cell receptor beta chains drawn from one sample of a study of identifying expanded T cells in peripheral blood. Assay used: immunoSEQ multiplex PCR; TCRdb lists only in-frame clones, some missing. In the table there are approximately 91,000 clones, approximately 90% of which are singletons. The specimen was blood. The receptors shown here come from a person between 18 and 70 years old in good health. Each CDR3 is given with its conserved first and last residue. The order of the fields is clone size, J gene, V gene, D gene, CDR3 protein, CDR3 DNA. The D gene is left open where the match is weak. A row's size may be missing; if present it is once, few, many or a size class.

. | TRBJ1-4 | TRBV18 | TRBD1 | CASSPTGQVREKLFF | TGTGCCAGCTCACCAACCGGACAGGTCAGGGAAAAACTGTTTTTT
. | TRBJ2-3 | TRBV19 | . | CASSIDGSDTDTQYF | TGTGCCAGTAGTATAGATGGTAGCGACACAGATACGCAGTATTTT
. | TRBJ1-1 | TRBV19 | TRBD1 | CAEGQSHTEAFF | TGTGCCGAGGGACAGTCTCACACTGAAGCTTTCTTT
. | TRBJ2-1 | TRBV5-1 | TRBD2 | CASRTGLVVNEQFF | TGCGCCAGCAGGACGGGACTAGTCGTCAATGAGCAGTTCTTC
. | TRBJ1-3 | TRBV30 | TRBD1 | CAWSVWGQGGASGNTIYF | TGTGCCTGGAGTGTGTGGGGACAGGGAGGAGCGTCTGGAAACACCATATATTTT
. | TRBJ2-2 | TRBV28 | TRBD2 | CASSSPLAGAAGELFF | TGTGCCAGCAGTTCGCCACTAGCGGGAGCGGCCGGGGAGCTGTTTTTT
. | TRBJ1-6 | TRBV5-1 | . | CASSLSGTNSPLHF | TGCGCCAGCAGCTTATCCGGGACCAATTCACCCCTCCACTTT
. | TRBJ1-1 | TRBV4-2 | . | CASSQEARGGTEAFF | TGTGCCAGCAGCCAAGAGGCCAGGGGAGGCACTGAAGCTTTCTTT
once | TRBJ2-7 | TRBV6-5 | . | CASSYSFGRPTYEQYF | TGTGCCAGCAGTTACTCGTTCGGCAGGCCGACCTACGAGCAGTACTTC
. | TRBJ2-7 | TRBV28 | . | CASRTGTTYEQYF | TGTGCCAGCAGAACCGGGACAACCTACGAGCAGTACTTC
. | TRBJ2-3 | TRBV6-4 | . | CASSSGGTDTQYF | TGTGCCAGCTCCTCGGGTGGCACAGATACGCAGTATTTT
. | TRBJ2-6 | TRBV6-4 | . | CASSGTGSGANVLTF | TGTGCCAGCAGTGGCACAGGGTCCGGGGCCAACGTCCTGACTTTC
. | TRBJ2-2 | TRBV6-5 | . | CASSYRLHNTGELFF | TGTGCCAGCAGTTACCGCCTACATAACACCGGGGAGCTGTTTTTT
. | TRBJ2-7 | TRBV28 | . | CASARQLLSYEQYF | TGTGCCAGCGCCCGACAGCTATTATCCTACGAGCAGTACTTC
once | TRBJ1-5 | TRBV30 | . | CAWSEGIGQPQHF | TGTGCCTGGAGTGAAGGGATCGGACAGCCCCAGCATTTT
few | TRBJ2-3 | TRBV6-4 | TRBD2 | CASSDSGTSGADTQYF | TGTGCCAGCAGTGACTCCGGGACTAGCGGGGCAGATACGCAGTATTTT
. | TRBJ2-2 | TRBV19 | TRBD1 | CASSIRTGATGELFF | TGTGCCAGTAGTATCAGGACAGGGGCCACCGGGGAGCTGTTTTTT
few | TRBJ1-6 | TRBV30 | . | CAWRASLWDSPLHF | TGTGCCTGGAGGGCGAGCCTATGGGATTCACCCCTCCACTTT
. | TRBJ1-1 | TRBV7-9 | . | CASSLAVMNTEAFF | TGTGCCAGCAGCTTAGCGGTAATGAACACTGAAGCTTTCTTT
. | TRBJ2-7 | TRBV18 | TRBD2 | CASSQGTSGLSSYEQYF | TGTGCCAGCTCGCAGGGGACTAGCGGGCTTAGCTCCTACGAGCAGTACTTC
. | TRBJ2-4 | TRBV29-1 | . | CSAITGNLFKNIQYF | TGCAGCGCGATAACAGGGAATCTGTTTAAAAACATTCAGTACTTC
. | TRBJ1-6 | TRBV10-3 | . | CAISISGKDSPLHF | TGTGCCATCAGTATTAGTGGGAAGGATTCACCCCTCCACTTT
. | TRBJ1-4 | TRBV19 | TRBD1 | CASRTGTGGELFF | TGTGCCAGTAGGACCGGGACAGGGGGGGAACTGTTTTTT
. | TRBJ1-4 | TRBV7-8 | . | CASSLVAGTTNEKLFF | TGTGCCAGCAGCTTAGTTGCAGGGACAACTAATGAAAAACTGTTTTTT
. | TRBJ1-6 | TRBV27 | . | CASGPGSPLHF | TGTGCCAGCGGTCCTGGCTCACCCCTCCACTTT
. | TRBJ2-2 | TRBV7-2 | . | CASSLAPGRWVNRELFF | TGTGCCAGCAGCTTAGCGCCGGGTCGGTGGGTGAACCGGGAGCTGTTTTTT
once | TRBJ2-3 | TRBV7-3 | TRBD2 | CASSSTSGSWQDTQYF | TGTGCCAGCAGCTCGACTAGCGGGAGTTGGCAAGATACGCAGTATTTT
once | TRBJ1-6 | TRBV30 | . | CAWSTPGRAYNSPLHF | TGTGCCTGGAGTACCCCGGGACGGGCGTATAATTCACCCCTCCACTTT
. | TRBJ1-4 | TRBV6-6 | TRBD1 | CASSATGRANEKLFF | TGTGCCAGCAGTGCGACAGGGCGGGCTAATGAAAAACTGTTTTTT
. | TRBJ2-7 | TRBV5-1 | TRBD2 | CASSIGTSGTVVAYF | TGCGCCAGCAGCATAGGGACTAGCGGGACAGTTGTGGCGTACTTC
few | TRBJ1-5 | TRBV27 | . | CASSTGYSNQPQHF | TGTGCCAGCAGTACAGGGTACAGCAATCAGCCCCAGCATTTT
. | TRBJ2-3 | TRBV7-3 | . | CASSESGSTDTQYF | TGTGCCAGCAGCGAGAGCGGGAGCACAGATACGCAGTATTTT
. | TRBJ2-7 | TRBV7-6 | . | CASSLAGGSSYEQYF | TGTGCCAGCAGCTTAGCGGGCGGTAGCTCCTACGAGCAGTACTTC
. | TRBJ1-1 | TRBV6-1 | . | CASSEARAGTVEAFF | TGTGCCAGCAGTGAAGCCCGAGCAGGGACGGTAGAAGCTTTCTTT
. | TRBJ2-5 | TRBV2 | TRBD1 | CASSARGTERETQYF | TGTGCCAGCAGTGCTAGAGGGACAGAACGGGAGACCCAGTACTTC